These 2 T cell receptor beta chains originate from one sample sequenced in a study of blood T cells in healthy people across ages. Alongside a J-beta primer mix, a sample-barcoded 5' primer served in a second PCR lasting 7 to 11 cycles. TCRdb ran MiXCR on the 5' RACE reads and lists one entry per CDR3 protein. This table has around 970,000 distinct CDR3 sequences, roughly 47% appearing once. The sequencing input was blood. All receptors come from a woman aged 60-75 years in good health.

This chain uses TRBV28 with TRBJ2-3, with TRBD1 matching 7 bases. This CDR3 spans 12 amino acids. CDR1 MDHEN and CDR2 SYDVKM come from the germline V gene. The V segment lost 5 bases and the J segment 11 bases; nucleotides outside the gene matches: 7. The CDR3 DNA reads as TGTGCCAGCAGTATCAACCGGGACAGGCAGTATTTT. This sequence encodes CASSINRDRQYF. The full variable domain, its missing parts supplied by reference TRBV28 and TRBJ2-3, is DVKVTQSSRYLVKRTGEKVFLECVQDMDHENMFWYRQDPGLGLRLIYFSYDVKMKEKGDIPEGYSVSREKKERFSLILESASTNQTSMYLCASSINRDRQYFGPGTRLTVL.

The gene calls are TRBV28 and TRBJ2-1; D ambiguous. The V and J ends lost 5 bases and 6 bases respectively, with 14 bases between them. The CDR3 loop spans 14 amino acids. Germline V gives CDR1 MDHEN, CDR2 SYDVKM. The DNA for the CDR3 is TGTGCCAGCAGTCCCCGCAGTGCATTCAATGAGCAGTTCTTC. This gives the protein CASSPRSAFNEQFF.